This entry is about one TCR beta chain. The sample is drawn from a study of OX40 agonist ivuxolimab in advanced cancers. In the study overall: Patients were dosed intravenously with ivuxolimab at 0.01 to 10 mg/kg every 2 weeks. Head and neck, renal cell, melanoma or hepatocellular carcinoma were the cancers that dose-escalation patients had.

Sequencing used immunoSEQ multiplex PCR; TCRdb keeps in-frame clones, though not all of them. The data show some 62,000 clones, less than 95% seen once. Enrollment shut out patients with autoimmune disease history or systemic immunosuppression. The CDR3 is made up of 14 amino acids. Germline CDR1 and CDR2: SGHNT and YENEEA. This clonotype originated in an adult with an advanced solid tumor such as melanoma, head and neck, liver or kidney cancer. V and J are TRBV11-3 and TRBJ2-5; 11 bases match TRBD2. The J call may be in error: the DNA end matches TRBJ2-7 better. The sample here was CD4+ or CD8+ T cells sorted from blood, taken in a trial of the OX40 agonist ivuxolimab. The CDR3 loop reads CASSSTSGSYEQYF. CDR3 coding DNA: TGTGCCAGCAGCTCTACTAGCGGGAGCTACGAGCAGTACTTC.